The 3 T cell receptor beta chains below come from one sample, sequenced in a study of blood T cell repertoires in COVID-19. Clones were sequenced by immunoSEQ multiplex PCR, and TCRdb holds only the in-frame ones, with some missing. Among tens of thousands of clones listed, roughly four fifths were seen once. The sequencing input was peripheral blood. Source of these receptors: a man between 65 and 85 years old with acute or convalescent COVID-19.

This clone has just one count. The chain carries TRBV19 and TRBJ1-1; tentative D call: TRBD1 (6 bases). Trimming removed 4 bases at V and 4 bases at J, with 22 bases between. From germline, CDR1 is LNHDA and CDR2 SQIVND (reference sequence). CDR3 length: 17 amino acids. The CDR3 nucleotides read TGTGCCAGTAGTACCTCCGGGACACTCAGCGGGGGCACTGAAGCTTTCTTT. Amino acid sequence: CASSTSGTLSGGTEAFF.

This chain uses TRBV4-1 with TRBJ1-1; D gene ambiguous. The CDR3 runs to 15 residues. The V gene lost 0 bases and the J gene lost 1 base, with 9 bases spanning the gap. The germline CDR1 and CDR2 sequences are MGHRA and YSYEKL. The CDR3 sequence: CASSQDGRGNTEAFF. The CDR3 DNA sequence: TGCGCCAGCAGCCAAGATGGTCGGGGGAACACTGAAGCTTTCTTT.

The chain uses TRBV30 and TRBJ2-7; D possibly corresponds to TRBD1 (5 bases). The CDR3 runs 12 residues. V gave up 5 bases and J gave up 7 bases, with 15 bases separating them. Per germline, CDR1 GTSNPN and CDR2 SVGIG (reference sequence). DNA of the CDR3: TGTGCCTGGGCGACAGTGCAAGGAGAGCAGTACTTC. Amino acid sequence: CAWATVQGEQYF. Based on the CDR3 plus reference TRBV30 and TRBJ2-7, the full variable domain is SQTIHQWPATLVQPVGSPLSLECTVEGTSNPNLYWYRQAAGRGLQLLFYSVGIGQISSEVPQNLSASRPQDRQFILSSKKLLLSDSGFYLCAWATVQGEQYFGPGTRLTVT.